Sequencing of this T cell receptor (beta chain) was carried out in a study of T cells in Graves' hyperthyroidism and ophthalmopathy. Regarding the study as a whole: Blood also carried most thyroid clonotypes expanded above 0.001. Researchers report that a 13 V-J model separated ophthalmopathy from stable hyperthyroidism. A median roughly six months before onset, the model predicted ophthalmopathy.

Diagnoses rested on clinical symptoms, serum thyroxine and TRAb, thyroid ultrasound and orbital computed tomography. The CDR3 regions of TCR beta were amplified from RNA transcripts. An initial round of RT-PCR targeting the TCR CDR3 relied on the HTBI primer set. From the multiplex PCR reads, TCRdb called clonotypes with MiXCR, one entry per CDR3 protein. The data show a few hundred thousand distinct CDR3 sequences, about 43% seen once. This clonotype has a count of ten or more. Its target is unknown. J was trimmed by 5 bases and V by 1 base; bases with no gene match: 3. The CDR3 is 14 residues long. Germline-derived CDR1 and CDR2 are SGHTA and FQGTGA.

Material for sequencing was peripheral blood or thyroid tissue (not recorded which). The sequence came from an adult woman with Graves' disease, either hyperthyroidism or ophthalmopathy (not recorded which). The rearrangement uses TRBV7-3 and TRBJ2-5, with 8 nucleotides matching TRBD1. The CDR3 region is CASSLIQGDETQYF. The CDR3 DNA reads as TGTGCCAGCAGCTTAATACAGGGGGACGAGACCCAGTACTTC.